Listed here are 10 T cell receptor beta chains from one sample, sequenced in a study of T cells in tuberculosis. Profiling relied on immunoSEQ multiplex PCR, and the TCRdb table lists in-frame clones only, not all of them. The sample shows more than 35,000 clones, over 90% of them seen only once. The sample consisted of PBMCs. These receptor sequences come from a donor between 10 and 35 years old with latent tuberculosis or without tuberculosis infection.

V gene TRBV5-6 combines with J gene TRBJ1-1, with D perhaps matching TRBD1 (6 bases). Germline assignment: CDR1 SGHDT and CDR2 YYEEEE. The CDR3 consists of 15 residues. With 3 bases removed from V and 5 bases from J, the gap between germline ends came to 17 bases. The CDR3 nucleotides read TGTGCCAGCAGCTCCCTCCCACAGGGTAGGACTGAAGCTTTCTTT. Its translation is CASSSLPQGRTEAFF.

The chain recombines TRBV11-2 with TRBJ2-1; TRBD2 matches at 9 bases. The germline gives CDR1 SGHAT, CDR2 FQNNGV. J lost 2 bases, V lost 5 bases, and 7 bases had no gene match. The CDR3 is 16 amino acids. DNA for the CDR3: TGTGCCAGCAGCCCGACTAGCGGTGCTACCTACAATGAGCAGTTCTTC. It specifies CASSPTSGATYNEQFF.

V gene TRBV7-3 combines with J gene TRBJ2-6, with TRBD1 matching over 10 bases. This CDR3 has 19 residues. The J segment lost 1 base and the V segment lost 2 bases, leaving 8 bases of the junction unmatched. Germline loops: CDR1 SGHTA, CDR2 FQGTGA. The CDR3: CASSLRPRDRGSGANVLTF. The CDR3 coding sequence is TGTGCCAGCAGCTTACGACCCCGGGACAGGGGATCTGGGGCCAACGTCCTGACTTTC.

The chain carries TRBV30 and TRBJ1-2; 10 positions agree with TRBD1. The CDR3 has 20 residues. After removal of 2 bases from V and 2 bases from J, the junction contained 20 bases not matched to a gene. Germline loops: CDR1 GTSNPN, CDR2 SVGIG (reference sequence). The CDR3, as DNA: TGTGCCTGGAGTCATAGGCCGGGACAGGGGAGAGGGGTGGCGAACTATGGCTACACCTTC. Amino acid sequence: CAWSHRPGQGRGVANYGYTF. The full variable domain, with the rest looked up from reference TRBV30 and TRBJ1-2, is SQTIHQWPATLVQPVGSPLSLECTVEGTSNPNLYWYRQAAGRGLQLLFYSVGIGQISSEVPQNLSASRPQDRQFILSSKKLLLSDSGFYLCAWSHRPGQGRGVANYGYTFGSGTRLTVV.

The chain couples TRBV14 to TRBJ2-1; 7 bases are shared with TRBD2. Germline V gene lookup returns CDR1 SGHDN and CDR2 FVKESK. The J segment lost 6 bases and the V segment lost 4 bases, leaving 9 bases of the junction unmatched. This CDR3 contains 15 residues. The CDR3 spells CASSLNGLGRNEQFF. The CDR3 DNA is TGTGCCAGCAGCCTTAACGGACTAGGACGCAATGAGCAGTTCTTC. The entire variable domain, with the rest obtained from reference TRBV14 and TRBJ2-1, is as follows: EAGVTQFPSHSVIEKGQTVTLRCDPISGHDNLYWYRRVMGKEIKFLLHFVKESKQDESGMPNNRFLAERTGGTYSTLKVQPAELEDSGVYFCASSLNGLGRNEQFFGPGTRLTVL.

V and J are TRBV5-1 and TRBJ2-7; D may be TRBD1 (7 bases). Germline V lookup: CDR1 SGHRS, CDR2 YFSETQ. CDR3 length: 14 residues. V lost 3 bases to trimming and J lost 2 bases, with 12 bases between them. The CDR3 DNA is TGCGCCAGCAGCTCCCAGGGGGGCGCCTACGAGCAGTACTTC. Protein sequence: CASSSQGGAYEQYF.

The chain is built from TRBV21-1 and TRBJ1-1; no check of the table's D call, TRBD1, against the DNA was made. TRBV21-1 is shown as a pseudogene. CDR3 size: 12 residues. CDR3 protein: CASYSRSTEAFF. DNA for the CDR3: TGTGCCAGCTACTCCAGGTCCACTGAAGCTTTCTTT.

V is TRBV4-1 and J is TRBJ2-1, with 10 bases aligning to TRBD2. CDR3 size: 17 residues. Germline CDR1 is MGHRA and CDR2 is YSYEKL. The junction had 10 bases not matched to a gene; V was cut back by 4 bases and J by 4 bases. CDR3 nucleotides: TGCGCCAGCAGCCGGATCGCCGGGACTAGCGTATACAATGAGCAGTTCTTC. Encoded protein: CASSRIAGTSVYNEQFF.

The gene calls are TRBV11-3 and TRBJ2-1, with 11 bases matching TRBD2. Trimming took 4 bases from V and 10 from J; bases not matched to a gene: 6. CDR1 is SGHNT, CDR2 YENEEA, per germline. The CDR3 covers 14 residues. CDR3 residues: CASSSTSGSGEQFF. The CDR3 DNA follows: TGTGCCAGCAGCTCCACTAGCGGGAGTGGGGAGCAGTTCTTC.

The chain has TRBV4-2 and TRBJ2-7, with TRBD2 identical over 13 bases. Looked up from germline, CDR1 is LGHNA and CDR2 is YNFKEQ. The CDR3 spans 15 residues. V was clipped by 1 base and J by 5 bases; unmatched bases: 2. CDR3 region: CASSQGGLAGDEQYF. DNA for the CDR3: TGTGCCAGCAGCCAAGGTGGACTAGCGGGAGACGAGCAGTACTTC.